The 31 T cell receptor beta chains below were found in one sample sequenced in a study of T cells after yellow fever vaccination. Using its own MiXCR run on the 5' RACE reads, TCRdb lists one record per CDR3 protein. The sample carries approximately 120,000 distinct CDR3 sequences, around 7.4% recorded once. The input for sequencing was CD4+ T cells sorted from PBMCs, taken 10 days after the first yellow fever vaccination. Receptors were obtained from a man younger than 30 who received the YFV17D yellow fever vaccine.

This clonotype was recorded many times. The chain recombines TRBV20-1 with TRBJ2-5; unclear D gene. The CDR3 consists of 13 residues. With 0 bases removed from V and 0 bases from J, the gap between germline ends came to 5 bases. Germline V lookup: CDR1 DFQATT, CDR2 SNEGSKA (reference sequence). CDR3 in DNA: TGCAGTGCTAGAGATGTCGACCAAGAGACCCAGTACTTC. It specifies CSARDVDQETQYF.

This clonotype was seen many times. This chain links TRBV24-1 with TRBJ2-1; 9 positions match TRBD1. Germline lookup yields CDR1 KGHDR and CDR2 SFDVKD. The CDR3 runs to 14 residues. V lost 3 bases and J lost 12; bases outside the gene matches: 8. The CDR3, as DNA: TGTGCCACCAGTGATCCGGAGGACAGGGGTCGGCAGTTCTTC. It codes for CATSDPEDRGRQFF.

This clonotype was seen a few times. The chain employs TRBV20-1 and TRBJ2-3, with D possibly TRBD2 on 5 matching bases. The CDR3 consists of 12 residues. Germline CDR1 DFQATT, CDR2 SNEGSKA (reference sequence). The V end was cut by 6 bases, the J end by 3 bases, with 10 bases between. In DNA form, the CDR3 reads TGCAGTGCGATGGGGAGAACAGATACGCAGTATTTT. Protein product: CSAMGRTDTQYF.

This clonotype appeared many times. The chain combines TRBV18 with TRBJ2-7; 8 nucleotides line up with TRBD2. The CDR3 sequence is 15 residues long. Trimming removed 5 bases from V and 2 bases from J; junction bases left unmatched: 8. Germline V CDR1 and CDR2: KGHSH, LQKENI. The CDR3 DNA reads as TGTGCCAGCTCAGACGGGGGGGGTGCCCCCTACGAGCAGTACTTC. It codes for CASSDGGGAPYEQYF.

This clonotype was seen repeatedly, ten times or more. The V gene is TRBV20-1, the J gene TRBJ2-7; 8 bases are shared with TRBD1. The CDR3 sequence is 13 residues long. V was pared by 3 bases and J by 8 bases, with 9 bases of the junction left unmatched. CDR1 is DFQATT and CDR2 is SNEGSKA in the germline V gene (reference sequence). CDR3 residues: CSARDRVGKQQYV. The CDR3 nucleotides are TGCAGTGCTAGGGACAGGGTAGGGAAGCAGCAGTACGTC.

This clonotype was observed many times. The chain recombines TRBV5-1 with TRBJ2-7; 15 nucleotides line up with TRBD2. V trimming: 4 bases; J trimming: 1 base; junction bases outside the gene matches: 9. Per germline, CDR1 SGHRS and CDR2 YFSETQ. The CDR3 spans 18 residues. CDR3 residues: CASSRRGLAGGYSYEQYF. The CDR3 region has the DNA TGCGCCAGCAGCAGAAGGGGACTAGCGGGGGGCTATTCCTACGAGCAGTACTTC.

CDR3 in amino acids: CASSVGTGAWGKLFF. CDR3 bases: TGTGCCAGCAGTGTCGGGACAGGGGCCTGGGGAAAACTGTTTTTT. The V and J genes are TRBV7-2 and TRBJ1-4, with 10 bases lining up with TRBD1. The J segment lost 10 bases and the V segment lost 6 bases, leaving 11 bases of the junction unmatched. The CDR3 covers 15 residues. The germline V gene has CDR1 SGHTA and CDR2 FQGNSA. The entire variable domain, with the rest obtained from reference TRBV7-2 and TRBJ1-4, is as follows: GAGVSQSPSNKVTEKGKDVELRCDPISGHTALYWYRQSLGQGLEFLIYFQGNSAPDKSGLPSDRFSAERTGGSVSTLTIQRTQQEDSAVYLCASSVGTGAWGKLFFGSGTQLSVL.

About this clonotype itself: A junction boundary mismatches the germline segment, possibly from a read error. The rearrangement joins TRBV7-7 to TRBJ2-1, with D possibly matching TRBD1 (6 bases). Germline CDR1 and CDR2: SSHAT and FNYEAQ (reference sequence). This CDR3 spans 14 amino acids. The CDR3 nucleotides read TGTGCTAGCAGCCCCACACAGGGATTGGATGAGCAGTTCTTC. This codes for CASSPTQGLDEQFF.

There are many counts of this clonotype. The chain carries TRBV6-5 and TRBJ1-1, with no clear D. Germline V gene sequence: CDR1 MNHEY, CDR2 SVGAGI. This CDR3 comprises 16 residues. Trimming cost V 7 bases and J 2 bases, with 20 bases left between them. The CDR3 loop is CASTPGRSPGNTEAFF. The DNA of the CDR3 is TGTGCCAGCACCCCCGGTCGGAGTCCAGGTAACACTGAAGCTTTCTTT.

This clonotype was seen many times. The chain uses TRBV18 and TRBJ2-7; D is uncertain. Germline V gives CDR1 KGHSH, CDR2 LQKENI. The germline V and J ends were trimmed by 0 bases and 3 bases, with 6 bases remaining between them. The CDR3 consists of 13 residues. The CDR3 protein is CASSPPGNYEQYF. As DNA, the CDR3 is TGTGCCAGCTCACCACCAGGAAACTACGAGCAGTACTTC.

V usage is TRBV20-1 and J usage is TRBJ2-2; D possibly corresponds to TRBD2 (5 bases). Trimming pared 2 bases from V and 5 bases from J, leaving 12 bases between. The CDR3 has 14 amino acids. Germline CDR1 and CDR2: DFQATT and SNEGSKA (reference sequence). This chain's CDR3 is CSARPAGSTGELFF. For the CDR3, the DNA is TGCAGTGCTAGACCGGCGGGTTCGACCGGGGAGCTGTTTTTT.

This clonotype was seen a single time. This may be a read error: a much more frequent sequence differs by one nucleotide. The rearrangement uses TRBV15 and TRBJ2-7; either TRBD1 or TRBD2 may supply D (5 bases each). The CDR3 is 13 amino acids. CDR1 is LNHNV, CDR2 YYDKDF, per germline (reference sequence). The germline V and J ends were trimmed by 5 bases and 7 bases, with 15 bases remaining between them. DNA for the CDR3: TGTGCCACCAGCTGGGGTCGGGACGGAGAGCAGTACGTC. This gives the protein CATSWGRDGEQYV.

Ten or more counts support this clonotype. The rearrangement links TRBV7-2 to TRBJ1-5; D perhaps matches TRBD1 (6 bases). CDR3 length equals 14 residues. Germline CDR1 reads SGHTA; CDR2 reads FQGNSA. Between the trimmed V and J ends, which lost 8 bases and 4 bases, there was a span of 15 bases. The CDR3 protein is CASGQTNANQPQHF. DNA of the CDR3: TGTGCCAGCGGACAGACAAACGCGAATCAGCCCCAGCATTTT.

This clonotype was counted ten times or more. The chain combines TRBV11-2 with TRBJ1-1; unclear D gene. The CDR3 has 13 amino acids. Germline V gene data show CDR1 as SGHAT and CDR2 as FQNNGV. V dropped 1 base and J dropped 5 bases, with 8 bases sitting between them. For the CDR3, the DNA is TGTGCCAGCAGCTTAGTTGAGGGAACTGAAGCTTTCTTT. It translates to CASSLVEGTEAFF. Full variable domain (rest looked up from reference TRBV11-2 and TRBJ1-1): EAGVAQSPRYKIIEKRQSVAFWCNPISGHATLYWYQQILGQGPKLLIQFQNNGVVDDSQLPKDRFSAERLKGVDSTLKIQPAKLEDSAVYLCASSLVEGTEAFFGQGTRLTVV.

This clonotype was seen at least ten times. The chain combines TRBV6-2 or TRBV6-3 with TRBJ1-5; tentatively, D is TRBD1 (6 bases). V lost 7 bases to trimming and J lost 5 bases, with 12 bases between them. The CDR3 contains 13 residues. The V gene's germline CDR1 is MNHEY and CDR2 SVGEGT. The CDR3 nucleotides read TGTGCCAGCAATACAGGGTTTCATCAGCCCCAGCATTTT. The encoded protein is CASNTGFHQPQHF.

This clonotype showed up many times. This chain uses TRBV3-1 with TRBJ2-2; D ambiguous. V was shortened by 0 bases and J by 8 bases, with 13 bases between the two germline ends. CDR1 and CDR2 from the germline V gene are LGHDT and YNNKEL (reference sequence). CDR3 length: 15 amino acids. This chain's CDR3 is CASSQDPWPPGELFF. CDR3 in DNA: TGTGCCAGCAGCCAAGACCCCTGGCCACCGGGGGAGCTGTTTTTT.

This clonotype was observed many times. DNA for the CDR3: TGCAGTGCCGGGACACCATCACCCGGCACCCTCCACTTT. This gives the protein CSAGTPSPGTLHF. The J gene is TRBJ1-6, the V gene TRBV20-1; a possible D gene is TRBD1 (6 bases). This CDR3 region has 13 residues. Trimming pared 6 bases from V and 14 bases from J, leaving 20 bases between. Germline V gene sequence: CDR1 DFQATT, CDR2 SNEGSKA (reference sequence).

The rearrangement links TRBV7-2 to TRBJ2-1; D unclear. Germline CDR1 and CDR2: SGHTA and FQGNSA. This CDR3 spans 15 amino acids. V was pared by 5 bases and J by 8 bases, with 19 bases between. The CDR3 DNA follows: TGTGCCAGCAGCGCAGAGAGCAGGCGTATCGATGAGCAGTTCTTC. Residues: CASSAESRRIDEQFF. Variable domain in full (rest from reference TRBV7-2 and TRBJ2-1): GAGVSQSPSNKVTEKGKDVELRCDPISGHTALYWYRQSLGQGLEFLIYFQGNSAPDKSGLPSDRFSAERTGGSVSTLTIQRTQQEDSAVYLCASSAESRRIDEQFFGPGTRLTVL.

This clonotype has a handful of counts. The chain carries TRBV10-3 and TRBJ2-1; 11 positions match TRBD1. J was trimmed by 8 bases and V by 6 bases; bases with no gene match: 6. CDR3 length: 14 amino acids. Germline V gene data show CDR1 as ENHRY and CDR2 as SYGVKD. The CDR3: CAIRSDRGPDEQFF. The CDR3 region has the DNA TGTGCCATCAGGTCGGACAGGGGGCCGGATGAGCAGTTCTTC.

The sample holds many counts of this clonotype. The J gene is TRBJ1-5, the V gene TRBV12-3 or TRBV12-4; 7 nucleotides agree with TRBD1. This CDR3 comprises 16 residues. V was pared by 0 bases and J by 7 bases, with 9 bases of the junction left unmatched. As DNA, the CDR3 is TGTGCCAGCAGTTTAGCCACACAGGGGATGGGACAGCCCCAGCATTTT. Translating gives CASSLATQGMGQPQHF.

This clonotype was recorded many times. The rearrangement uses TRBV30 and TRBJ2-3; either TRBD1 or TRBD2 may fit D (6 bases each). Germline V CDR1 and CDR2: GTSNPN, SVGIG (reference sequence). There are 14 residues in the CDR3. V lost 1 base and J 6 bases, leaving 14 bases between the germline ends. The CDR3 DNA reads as TGTGCCTGGAGTGCGGGGGCAGTCCCCGATACGCAGTATTTT. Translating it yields CAWSAGAVPDTQYF. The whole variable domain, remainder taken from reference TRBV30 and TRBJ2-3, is SQTIHQWPATLVQPVGSPLSLECTVEGTSNPNLYWYRQAAGRGLQLLFYSVGIGQISSEVPQNLSASRPQDRQFILSSKKLLLSDSGFYLCAWSAGAVPDTQYFGPGTRLTVL.

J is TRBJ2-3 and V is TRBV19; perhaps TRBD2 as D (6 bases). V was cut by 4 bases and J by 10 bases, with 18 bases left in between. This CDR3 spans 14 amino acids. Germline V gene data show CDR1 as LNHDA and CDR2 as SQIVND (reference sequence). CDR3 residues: CASSNWGEDFAQYF. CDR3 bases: TGTGCCAGTAGTAACTGGGGGGAGGATTTTGCGCAGTATTTT.

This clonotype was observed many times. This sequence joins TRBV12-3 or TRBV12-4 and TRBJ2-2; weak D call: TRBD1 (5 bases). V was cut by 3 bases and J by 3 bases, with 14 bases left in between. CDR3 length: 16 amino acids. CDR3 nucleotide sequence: TGTGCCAGCAGTTTCTTGTTAGGGGCCGACACCGGGGAGCTGTTTTTT. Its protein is CASSFLLGADTGELFF.

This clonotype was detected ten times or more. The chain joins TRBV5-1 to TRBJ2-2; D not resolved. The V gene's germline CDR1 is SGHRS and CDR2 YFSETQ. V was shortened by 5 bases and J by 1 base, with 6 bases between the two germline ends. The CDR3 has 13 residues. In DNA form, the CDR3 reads TGCGCCAGCAGATCCGGGAACACCGGGGAGCTGTTTTTT. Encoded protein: CASRSGNTGELFF.

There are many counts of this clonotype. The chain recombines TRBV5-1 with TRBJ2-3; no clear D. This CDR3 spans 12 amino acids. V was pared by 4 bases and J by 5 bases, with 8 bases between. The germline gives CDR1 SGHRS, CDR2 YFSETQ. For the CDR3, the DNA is TGCGCCAGCAGCGTCGACATAGATACGCAGTATTTT. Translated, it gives CASSVDIDTQYF.

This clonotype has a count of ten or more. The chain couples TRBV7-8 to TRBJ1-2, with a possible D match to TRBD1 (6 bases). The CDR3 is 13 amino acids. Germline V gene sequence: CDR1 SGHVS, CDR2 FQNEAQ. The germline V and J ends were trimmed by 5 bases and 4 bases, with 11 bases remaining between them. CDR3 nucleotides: TGTGCCAGCAGCCAACAGGGAATCTATGGCTACACCTTC. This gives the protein CASSQQGIYGYTF. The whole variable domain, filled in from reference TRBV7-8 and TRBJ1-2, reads GAGVSQSPRYKVAKRGQDVALRCDPISGHVSLFWYQQALGQGPEFLTYFQNEAQLDKSGLPSDRFFAERPEGSVSTLKIQRTQQEDSAVYLCASSQQGIYGYTFGSGTRLTVV.

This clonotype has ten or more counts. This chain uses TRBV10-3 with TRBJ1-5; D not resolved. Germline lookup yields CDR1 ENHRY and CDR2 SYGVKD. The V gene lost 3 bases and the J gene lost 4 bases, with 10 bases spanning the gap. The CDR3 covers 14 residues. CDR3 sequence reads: CAISEQTRNQPQHF. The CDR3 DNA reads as TGTGCCATCAGTGAACAAACAAGGAATCAGCCCCAGCATTTT.

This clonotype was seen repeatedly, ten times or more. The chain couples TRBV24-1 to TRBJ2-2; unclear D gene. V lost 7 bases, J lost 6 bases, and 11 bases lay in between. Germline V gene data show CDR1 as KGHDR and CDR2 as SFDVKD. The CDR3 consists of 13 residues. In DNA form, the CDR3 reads TGTGCCACCAGAGACGCGCACGCCGGGGAGCTGTTTTTT. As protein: CATRDAHAGELFF.

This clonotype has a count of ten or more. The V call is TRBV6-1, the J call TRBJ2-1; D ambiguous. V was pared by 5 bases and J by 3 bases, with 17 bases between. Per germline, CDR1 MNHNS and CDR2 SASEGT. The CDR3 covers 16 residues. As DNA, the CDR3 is TGTGCCAGCAGTATGAGACGTAACCAGTTCTACAATGAGCAGTTCTTC. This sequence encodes CASSMRRNQFYNEQFF.

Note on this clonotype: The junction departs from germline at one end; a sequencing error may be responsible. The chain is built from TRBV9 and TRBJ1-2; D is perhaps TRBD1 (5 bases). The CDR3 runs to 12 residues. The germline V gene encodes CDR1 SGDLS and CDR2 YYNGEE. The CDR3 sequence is CASSVGGGPPAF. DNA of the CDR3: TGTGCCAGCAGCGTAGGCGGGGGTCCTCCCGCCTTC. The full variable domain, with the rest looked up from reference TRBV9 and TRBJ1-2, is DSGVTQTPKHLITATGQRVTLRCSPRSGDLSVYWYQQSLDQGLQFLIQYYNGEERAKGNILERFSAQQFPDLHSELNLSSLELGDSALYFCASSVGGGPPAFGSGTRLTVV.

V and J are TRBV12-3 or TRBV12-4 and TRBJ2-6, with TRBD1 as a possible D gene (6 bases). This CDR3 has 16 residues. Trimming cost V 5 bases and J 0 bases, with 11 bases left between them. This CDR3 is CASSRDTNSGANVLTF. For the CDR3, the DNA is TGTGCCAGCAGTCGGGACACCAACTCTGGGGCCAACGTCCTGACTTTC.